The 24 T cell receptor beta chains below all came from one sample that was sequenced in a study of CXCR3-negative and CXCR3-positive naive CD8 T cells. TRB cDNA libraries were made by UMI-labeled 5' RACE. One entry per CDR3 protein, without DNA, is what TCRdb gives after re-calling the 5' RACE reads. The ten most abundant clones cover roughly 2% of a sample with 6,500 to 7,500 distinct CDR3 sequences. Sequenced material: naive CXCR3- CD8+ T cells from blood. The subset denotes: CD45RO-CCR7+CD27+CD95- naive CD8+ T cells lacking CXCR3 (TNR3-). Source of these receptors: a human donor in good health. Some clones in this sample may be carry-over from other donors' samples.

This clonotype is medium-sized by frequency. This rearrangement joins TRBV7-2 to TRBJ2-3; lacking DNA, the TRBD2 call made by TCRdb goes unchecked. This CDR3 has 16 residues. The germline gives CDR1 SGHTA, CDR2 FQGNSA. The CDR3 sequence is CASSLAIAGNADTQYF.

Its frequency marks this clonotype as medium-sized (0.01 to 0.1%). The chain has TRBV3-1 and TRBJ2-5; absent DNA, TCRdb's TRBD2 call cannot be checked. The V gene's germline CDR1 is LGHDT and CDR2 YNNKEL (reference sequence). The CDR3 totals 16 residues. CDR3 loop: CASSQEFSGGKETQYF.

This clonotype is labeled medium-sized (0.01 to 0.1%) based on frequency. The chain employs TRBV7-2 and TRBJ1-1. Germline V CDR1 and CDR2: SGHTA, FQGNSA. The CDR3 is 14 amino acids. CDR3 residues: CASSLVQTNTEAFF. Full variable domain (remainder filled in from reference TRBV7-2 and TRBJ1-1): GAGVSQSPSNKVTEKGKDVELRCDPISGHTALYWYRQSLGQGLEFLIYFQGNSAPDKSGLPSDRFSAERTGGSVSTLTIQRTQQEDSAVYLCASSLVQTNTEAFFGQGTRLTVV.

The chain recombines TRBV29-1 with TRBJ1-2; the D call from TCRdb, TRBD1, cannot be confirmed without DNA. The CDR3 totals 13 residues. Germline CDR1 is SQVTM and CDR2 is ANQGSEA. CDR3: CSVTQGGNYGYTF. Looking up the rest from reference TRBV29-1 and TRBJ1-2 gives the full variable domain: SAVISQKPSRDICQRGTSLTIQCQVDSQVTMMFWYRQQPGQSLTLIATANQGSEATYESGFVIDKFPISRPNLTFSTLTVSNMSPEDSSIYLCSVTQGGNYGYTFGSGTRLTVV.

This clonotype is labeled medium-sized based on frequency. The chain has TRBV11-2 and TRBJ2-7; TCRdb lists TRBD1, though no DNA is available to test this call. This CDR3 is 14 amino acids long. Germline-derived CDR1 and CDR2 are SGHAT and FQNNGV. CDR3 amino acids: CASSLGTGTYEQYF.

This chain links TRBV9 with TRBJ2-1. Germline CDR1 is SGDLS and CDR2 is YYNGEE. The CDR3 is made up of 12 amino acids. The CDR3: CASSVEFNEQFF.

The genes are TRBV28 and TRBJ2-3; there is no DNA to check the TCRdb D call of TRBD1. The CDR3 is 15 residues long. Germline CDR1 reads MDHEN; CDR2 reads SYDVKM. The CDR3 is CAIYNTGGSTDTQYF.

This clonotype registers medium-sized by frequency. The chain has TRBV29-1 and TRBJ2-4. CDR1 SQVTM and CDR2 ANQGSEA come from the germline V gene. There are 11 residues in the CDR3. This CDR3 reads CSVEAENIQYF.

V usage is TRBV29-1 and J usage is TRBJ2-1; there is no DNA to check the TCRdb D call of TRBD2. The CDR3 contains 13 residues. Germline V gene lookup returns CDR1 SQVTM and CDR2 ANQGSEA. CDR3 residues: CSVEGLAGGEQFF.

V is TRBV2 and J is TRBJ1-1; checking the TCRdb D call of TRBD1 is not possible without DNA. The CDR3 consists of 14 residues. Germline values: CDR1 SNHLY, CDR2 FYNNEI. The CDR3 region is CASSGGAADTEAFF.

This clonotype counts as medium-sized by frequency. This rearrangement joins TRBV9 to TRBJ2-7. Germline V gene lookup returns CDR1 SGDLS and CDR2 YYNGEE. CDR3 length equals 14 residues. This CDR3 is CASSAGPPTYEQYF.

This sequence joins TRBV28 and TRBJ2-5; TCRdb indicates TRBD2, and absent DNA this call remains unverified. Germline V gene sequence: CDR1 MDHEN, CDR2 SYDVKM. The CDR3 loop spans 15 amino acids. The CDR3 is CASSLLAGTQETQYF.

The chain carries TRBV7-9 and TRBJ1-1. CDR1 is SEHNR and CDR2 is FQNEAQ in the germline V gene (reference sequence). The length of the CDR3 is 13 residues. CDR3 in amino acids: CASSLESNTEAFF.

V is TRBV9 and J is TRBJ2-1; as DNA is missing, the TRBD2 call by TCRdb cannot be tested. Germline V lookup: CDR1 SGDLS, CDR2 YYNGEE. CDR3 length: 15 residues. The CDR3: CASSVTSGSIYEQFF.

The rearrangement links TRBV5-1 to TRBJ2-7; TCRdb gives TRBD1 as the D gene, but with no DNA this cannot be confirmed. The CDR3 extends over 12 amino acids. Germline values: CDR1 SGHRS, CDR2 YFSETQ. This chain's CDR3 is CASSITGDQQYF.

This rearrangement joins TRBV5-1 to TRBJ2-1; TCRdb designates TRBD2, a call that cannot be tested without DNA. CDR1 SGHRS and CDR2 YFSETQ come from the germline V gene. CDR3 length: 16 amino acids. The chain's CDR3 is CASKKLSGNSYNEQFF.

This sequence joins TRBV6-5 and TRBJ2-7; lacking DNA, the TRBD1 call made by TCRdb goes unchecked. CDR3 length equals 13 residues. Germline V gives CDR1 MNHEY, CDR2 SVGAGI. The CDR3: CASSYERGYEQYF.

The genes are TRBV5-1 and TRBJ2-3; the D call of TRBD1 rests on TCRdb alone, since no DNA is present to check it. Looked up from germline, CDR1 is SGHRS and CDR2 is YFSETQ. The length of the CDR3 is 14 residues. The CDR3 loop reads CASSLAQGADTQYF.

The rearrangement links TRBV4-1 to TRBJ1-1. This CDR3 comprises 15 residues. The germline V gene encodes CDR1 MGHRA and CDR2 YSYEKL. This CDR3 is CASSPLVQRNTEAFF.

CDR3 protein: CASIRMADTQYF. The chain has TRBV2 and TRBJ2-3. Per germline, CDR1 SNHLY and CDR2 FYNNEI. This CDR3 has 12 residues.

Its frequency marks this clonotype as medium-sized. The genes are TRBV11-3 and TRBJ2-3. Germline V lookup: CDR1 SGHNT, CDR2 YENEEA. The CDR3 contains 13 residues. This chain's CDR3 is CASSQRLDDTQYF. Looking up the rest from reference TRBV11-3 and TRBJ2-3 gives the full variable domain: EAGVVQSPRYKIIEKKQPVAFWCNPISGHNTLYWYLQNLGQGPELLIRYENEEAVDDSQLPKDRFSAERLKGVDSTLKIQPAELGDSAVYLCASSQRLDDTQYFGPGTRLTVL.

The CDR3 here is CASSFGTGQDNEQFF. The chain employs TRBV12-3 or TRBV12-4 and TRBJ2-1; TCRdb's D gene call, TRBD1, goes unchecked for lack of DNA. CDR3 length: 15 residues.

This sequence joins TRBV12-5 and TRBJ1-4; TCRdb returns TRBD1, unconfirmable since there is no DNA. The CDR3 runs to 16 residues. Germline-derived CDR1 and CDR2 are LGHNT and FRNRAP. This chain's CDR3 is CASGLGQGNTNEKLFF.

The chain is built from TRBV7-3 and TRBJ2-1; the D call from TCRdb, TRBD2, cannot be confirmed without DNA. The CDR3 runs to 19 residues. Germline V gene data show CDR1 as SGHTA and CDR2 as FQGTGA. The CDR3 protein is CASSLEGLAGLSSYNEQFF.